This TCR beta chain was captured by sequencing in a study of radiotherapy plus CTLA-4 blockade in lung cancer. About the research overall: Objective response was observed in 18% of patients, and disease control in 30% to 40%. Study conclusions and caveats: In blood, early T cell clone dynamics reportedly predicted response best, together with interferon-beta. After treatment with radiotherapy plus ipilimumab, TCR clones that came from the tumor expanded in blood.

With ipilimumab providing CTLA-4 blockade, focal radiation was administered to patients who had chemo-refractory metastatic non-small-cell lung cancer. Only in-frame clones appear in the TCRdb table, and some are missing; sequencing was by immunoSEQ multiplex PCR. The sample has about 87,000 clones, around 84% seen once. On this clone itself: Its antigen is as yet unknown.

CDR3 length: 16 amino acids. V lost 5 bases and J lost 4, with 20 bases in between. Per germline, CDR1 SGHVS and CDR2 FNYEAQ. This rearrangement joins TRBV7-6 to TRBJ2-5, with a possible D match to TRBD2 (7 bases). This material consisted of peripheral blood, taken from a patient treated with radiotherapy plus ipilimumab. This TCR derives from a human donor with non-small cell lung cancer that progressed on radiotherapy plus ipilimumab. The CDR3 loop reads CASSARGGGLLETQYF. The CDR3 DNA sequence: TGTGCCAGCAGCGCCCGGGGAGGGGGTTTGCTAGAGACCCAGTACTTC.